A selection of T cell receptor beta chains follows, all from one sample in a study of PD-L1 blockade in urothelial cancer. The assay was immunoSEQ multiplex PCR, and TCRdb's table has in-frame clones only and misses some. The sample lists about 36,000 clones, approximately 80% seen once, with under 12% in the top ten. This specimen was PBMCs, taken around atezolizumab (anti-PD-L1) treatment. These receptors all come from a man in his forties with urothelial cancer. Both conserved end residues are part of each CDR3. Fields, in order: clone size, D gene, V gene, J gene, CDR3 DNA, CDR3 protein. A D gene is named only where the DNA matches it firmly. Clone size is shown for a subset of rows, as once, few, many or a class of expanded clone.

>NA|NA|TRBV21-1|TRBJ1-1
TGTGCCAGCAGCGGGAAGGAGGGTGAGAACACTGAAGCTTTCTTT
CASSGKEGENTEAFF
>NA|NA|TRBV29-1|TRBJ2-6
TGCAGCGTTGAGGAGGGTGGCGGGGCCAACGTCCTGACTTTC
CSVEEGGGANVLTF
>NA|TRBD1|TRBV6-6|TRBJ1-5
TGTGCCAGCAGTTACGGGTTGACAGGGATCGATCAGCCCCAGCATTTT
CASSYGLTGIDQPQHF
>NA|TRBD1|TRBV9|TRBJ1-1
TGTGCCAGCAGGCCCGGGACAGGGAACACTGAAGCTTTCTTT
CASRPGTGNTEAFF
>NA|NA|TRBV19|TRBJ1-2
TGTGCCAGTAGTATAGATTCGGGGACAAACTATGGCTACACCTTC
CASSIDSGTNYGYTF
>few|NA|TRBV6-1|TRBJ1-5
TGTGCCAGCAGTGATGGGCAGGGACTAAATCAGCCCCAGCATTTT
CASSDGQGLNQPQHF
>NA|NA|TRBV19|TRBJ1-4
TGTGCCAGTAGTATTAGGACAGAGAATGAAAAACTGTTTTTT
CASSIRTENEKLFF
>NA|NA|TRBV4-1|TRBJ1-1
TGCGCCAGCAGCCAAGGCGTAGGGAGGGACACTGAAGCTTTCTTT
CASSQGVGRDTEAFF
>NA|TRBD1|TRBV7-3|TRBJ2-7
TGTGCCAGCAGCGAGACCGGGACAGGGGACTACGAGCAGTACTTC
CASSETGTGDYEQYF
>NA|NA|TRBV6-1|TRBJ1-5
TGTGCCAGCAGAGGAAACCGGGTCCTCAATCAGCCCCAGCATTTT
CASRGNRVLNQPQHF
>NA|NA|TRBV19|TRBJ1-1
TGTGCCAGTAGTACTTCCAGGGACATGAACACTGAAGCTTTCTTT
CASSTSRDMNTEAFF
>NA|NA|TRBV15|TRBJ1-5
TGTGCCACCAGCCCTTCCGGGGGGGTCGGTCAGCCCCAGCATTTT
CATSPSGGVGQPQHF
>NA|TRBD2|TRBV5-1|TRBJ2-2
TGCGCCAGCAGCTTGGGTAGCGGGAGTGCCGGGGAGCTGTTTTTT
CASSLGSGSAGELFF
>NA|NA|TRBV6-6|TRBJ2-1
TGTGCCAGCAGTTACGACCCCCCCTTAACTAGGCAGTTCTTC
CASSYDPPLTRQFF
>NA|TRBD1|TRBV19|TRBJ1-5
TGTGCCAGTAGTATGGACAGGGATACTGACTATAGCAATCAGCCCCAGCATTTT
CASSMDRDTDYSNQPQHF
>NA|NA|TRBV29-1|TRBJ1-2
TGCAGCGTTGAAGGGGGGCGCGAAGGCTACACCTTC
CSVEGGREGYTF
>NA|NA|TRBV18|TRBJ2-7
TGTGCCAGCTCACCTGGGCTGGGCTACGAGCAGTACTTC
CASSPGLGYEQYF
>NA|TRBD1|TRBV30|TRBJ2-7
TGTGCCTGGGGGGACAGCTACGAGCAGTACTTC
CAWGDSYEQYF
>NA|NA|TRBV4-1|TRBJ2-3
TGCGCCAGCAGCCAATTTCGGGGGGATACGCAGTATTTT
CASSQFRGDTQYF
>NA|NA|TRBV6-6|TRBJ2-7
TGTGCCAGCAGTTACTCGGACACTGCCTACGAGCAGTACTTC
CASSYSDTAYEQYF
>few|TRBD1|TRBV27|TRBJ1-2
TGTGCCAGCAGGGGGCTGGACAGGAAATATGGCTACACCTTC
CASRGLDRKYGYTF
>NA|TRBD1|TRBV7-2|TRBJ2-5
TGTGCCAGCAGCTTAACCAGGGGGCTCGAGACCCAGTACTTC
CASSLTRGLETQYF
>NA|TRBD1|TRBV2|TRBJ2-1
TGTGCCAGCAGTCCCGACAGGGGAACCTACAATGAGCAGTTCTTC
CASSPDRGTYNEQFF
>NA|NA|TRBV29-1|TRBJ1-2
TGCAGCGTTGAAAGGGAGGGAATGGGCGGCTACACCTTC
CSVEREGMGGYTF
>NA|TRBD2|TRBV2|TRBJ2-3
TGTGCCAGCAGTGAGAGGGCGGGAGTGAGCACAGATACGCAGTATTTT
CASSERAGVSTDTQYF
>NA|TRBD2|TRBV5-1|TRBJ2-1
TGCGCCAGCAGCTTTCGAGCGGGAGGGCTGGCAGCCTACAATGAGCAGTTCTTC
CASSFRAGGLAAYNEQFF
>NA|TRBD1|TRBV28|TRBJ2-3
TGTGCCAGCAGTTCCCCGACCCTTGACAGGGGTGGTTCAGATACGCAGTATTTT
CASSSPTLDRGGSDTQYF
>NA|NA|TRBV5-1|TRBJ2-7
TGCGCCAGCAGCTTGGCGGGGGATCAGTCCTACGAGCAGTACTTC
CASSLAGDQSYEQYF
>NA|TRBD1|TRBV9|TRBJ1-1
TGTGCCAGCAGCGCAACAGGGGCGGTTTTCTTT
CASSATGAVFF
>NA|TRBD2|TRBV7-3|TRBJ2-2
TGTGCCAGCAGCTCGGGACTACCGGGCACCGGGGAGCTGTTTTTT
CASSSGLPGTGELFF
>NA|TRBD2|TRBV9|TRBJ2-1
TGTGCCAGCAGCGGCTCTAGCGGGACTTCAATCAATGAGCAGTTCTTC
CASSGSSGTSINEQFF
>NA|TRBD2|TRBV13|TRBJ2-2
TGTGCCAGCAGGGGGACTAGCGGGACCCCCCGGGAGCTGTTTTTT
CASRGTSGTPRELFF
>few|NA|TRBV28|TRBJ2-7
TGTGCCAGCAGTTCCTACACAGGGAGCAAGCAGTACTTC
CASSSYTGSKQYF
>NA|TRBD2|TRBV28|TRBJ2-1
TGTGCCAGCAGCAATCAACTAGCGGGAGTTCGGTTCTTC
CASSNQLAGVRFF
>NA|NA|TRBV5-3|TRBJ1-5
TGTGCCAGAAGCTTGGGCAGGGGCAATCAGCCCCAGCATTTT
CARSLGRGNQPQHF
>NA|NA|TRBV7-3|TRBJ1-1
TGTGCCAGCAGCCTGCTTTGGGCGATGAACACTGAAGCTTTCTTT
CASSLLWAMNTEAFF
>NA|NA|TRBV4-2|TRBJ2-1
TGTGCCAGCAGCCTAGACTACGGTTCCAATGAGCAGTTCTTC
CASSLDYGSNEQFF
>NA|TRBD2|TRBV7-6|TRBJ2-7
TGTGCCAGCAGCTTAGGACTAGCGTACTCCTACGAGCAGTACTTC
CASSLGLAYSYEQYF
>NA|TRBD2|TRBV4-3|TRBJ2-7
TGCGCCAGCAGCCAATACGGGACTAGCGGGAAAATCGGCGAGCAGTACTTC
CASSQYGTSGKIGEQYF
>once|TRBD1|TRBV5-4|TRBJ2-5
TGTGCCAGCAGCTCTGGGACAGTTCAAGAGACCCAGTACTTC
CASSSGTVQETQYF
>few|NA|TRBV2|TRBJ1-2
TGTGCCAGCAGTGAACGCGGGAACGGCTACACCTTC
CASSERGNGYTF
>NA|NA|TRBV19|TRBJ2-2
TGTGCCAGTAGTCTTAGCGGTAGAGCCGGGGAGCTGTTTTTT
CASSLSGRAGELFF